Given below is one T cell receptor beta chain in context. Its antigen is currently unknown. The identical CDR3 is also encoded by other nucleotide sequences in the sample. The study drew the donors from its approximately 110-subject validation cohort, separate from the approximately 700-subject first cohort. This record comes from a study of cytomegalovirus exposure and HLA in healthy donors. General study points: The listing of 150 to 200 TCR beta chains classed them as cytomegalovirus-associated. CMV antigen specificity was confirmed in vitro for three CMV-associated chains.

The CDR3 contains 14 residues. The V and J ends lost 4 bases and 5 bases, in that order; junction bases with no gene match: 7. From germline, CDR1 is SGHRS and CDR2 YFSETQ. Produced via immunoSEQ multiplex PCR; TCRdb's table is partial and in-frame only. This table holds about 160,000 clones, approximately 80% found once. The TCR originated in a man in his thirties or forties in good health and CMV-seropositive. Sequencing was done on a sample of PBMCs. The V and J genes are TRBV5-1 and TRBJ2-5; 8 bases are a match to TRBD1. The CDR3 loop reads CASSPGTGGETQYF. In DNA, the CDR3 is TGCGCCAGCAGCCCCGGGACAGGAGGCGAGACCCAGTACTTC.